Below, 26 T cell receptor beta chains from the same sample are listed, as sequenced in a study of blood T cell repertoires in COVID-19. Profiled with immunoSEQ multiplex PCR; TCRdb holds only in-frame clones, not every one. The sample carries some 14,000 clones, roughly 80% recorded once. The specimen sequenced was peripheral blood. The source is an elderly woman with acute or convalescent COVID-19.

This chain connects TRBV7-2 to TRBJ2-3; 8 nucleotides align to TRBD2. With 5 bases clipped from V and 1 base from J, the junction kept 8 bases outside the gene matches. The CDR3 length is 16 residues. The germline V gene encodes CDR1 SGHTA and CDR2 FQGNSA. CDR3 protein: CASSPRGAGGTDTQYF. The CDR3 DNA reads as TGTGCCAGCAGCCCGCGGGGAGCGGGGGGCACAGATACGCAGTATTTT.

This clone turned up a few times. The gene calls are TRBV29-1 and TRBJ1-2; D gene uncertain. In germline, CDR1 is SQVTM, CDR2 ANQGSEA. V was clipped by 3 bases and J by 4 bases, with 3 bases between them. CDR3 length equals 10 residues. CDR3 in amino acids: CSVDSYGYTF. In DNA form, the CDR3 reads TGCAGCGTTGATAGCTATGGCTACACCTTC.

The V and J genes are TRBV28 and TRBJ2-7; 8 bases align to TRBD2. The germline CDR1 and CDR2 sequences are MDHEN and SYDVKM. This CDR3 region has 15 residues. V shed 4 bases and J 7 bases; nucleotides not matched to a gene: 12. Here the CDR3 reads CASSYRTSWILEQYF. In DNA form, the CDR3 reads TGTGCCAGCAGTTATCGGACTAGCTGGATTTTGGAGCAGTACTTC. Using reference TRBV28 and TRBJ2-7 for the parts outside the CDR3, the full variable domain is DVKVTQSSRYLVKRTGEKVFLECVQDMDHENMFWYRQDPGLGLRLIYFSYDVKMKEKGDIPEGYSVSREKKERFSLILESASTNQTSMYLCASSYRTSWILEQYFGPGTRLTVT.

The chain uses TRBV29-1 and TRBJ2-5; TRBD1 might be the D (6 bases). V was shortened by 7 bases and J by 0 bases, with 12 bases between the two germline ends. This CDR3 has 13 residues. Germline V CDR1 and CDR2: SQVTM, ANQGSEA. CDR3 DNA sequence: TGCAGCGCCAAGGGGGAAGACCAAGAGACCCAGTACTTC. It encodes CSAKGEDQETQYF.

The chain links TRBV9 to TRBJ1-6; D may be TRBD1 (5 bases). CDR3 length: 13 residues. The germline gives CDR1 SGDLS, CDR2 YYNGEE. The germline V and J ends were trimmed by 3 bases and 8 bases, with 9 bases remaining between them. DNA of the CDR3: TGTGCCAGCAGCGGTAGCAGGGATTCACCCCTCCACTTT. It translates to CASSGSRDSPLHF.

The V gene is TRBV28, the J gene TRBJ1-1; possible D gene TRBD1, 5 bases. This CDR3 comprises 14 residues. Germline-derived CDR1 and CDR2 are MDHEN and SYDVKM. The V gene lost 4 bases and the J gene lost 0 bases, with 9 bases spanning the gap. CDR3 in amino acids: CASSYSGLNTEAFF. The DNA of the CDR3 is TGTGCCAGCAGTTATTCAGGGTTGAACACTGAAGCTTTCTTT.

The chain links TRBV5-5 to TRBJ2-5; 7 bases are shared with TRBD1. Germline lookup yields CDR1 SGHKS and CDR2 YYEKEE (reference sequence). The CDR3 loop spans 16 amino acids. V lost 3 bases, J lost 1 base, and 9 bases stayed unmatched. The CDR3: CASSSGTDPRQETQYF. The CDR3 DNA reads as TGTGCCAGCAGCTCAGGGACAGATCCACGCCAAGAGACCCAGTACTTC.

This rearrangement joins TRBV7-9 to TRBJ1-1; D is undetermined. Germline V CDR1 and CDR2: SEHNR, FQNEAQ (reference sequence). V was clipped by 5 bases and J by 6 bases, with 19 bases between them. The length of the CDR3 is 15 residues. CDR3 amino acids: CASSPFVGRMAEAFF. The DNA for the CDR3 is TGTGCCAGCAGCCCATTCGTAGGGAGGATGGCTGAAGCTTTCTTT.

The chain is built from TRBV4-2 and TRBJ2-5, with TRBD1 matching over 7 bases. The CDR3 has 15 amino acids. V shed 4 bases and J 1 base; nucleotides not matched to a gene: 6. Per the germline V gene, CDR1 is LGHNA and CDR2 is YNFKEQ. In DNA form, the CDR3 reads TGTGCCAGCAGCCGTCGACAGGGAATCCAAGAGACCCAGTACTTC. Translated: CASSRRQGIQETQYF.

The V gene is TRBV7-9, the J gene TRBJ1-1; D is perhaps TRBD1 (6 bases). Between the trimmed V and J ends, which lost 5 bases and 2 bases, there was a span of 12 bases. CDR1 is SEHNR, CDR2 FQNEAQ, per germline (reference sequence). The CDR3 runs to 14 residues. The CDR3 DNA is TGTGCCAGCAGCCACGGGACACTCAACACTGAAGCTTTCTTT. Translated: CASSHGTLNTEAFF. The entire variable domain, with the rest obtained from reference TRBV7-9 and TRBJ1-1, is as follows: DTGVSQNPRHKITKRGQNVTFRCDPISEHNRLYWYRQTLGQGPEFLTYFQNEAQLEKSRLLSDRFSAERPKGSFSTLEIQRTEQGDSAMYLCASSHGTLNTEAFFGQGTRLTVV.

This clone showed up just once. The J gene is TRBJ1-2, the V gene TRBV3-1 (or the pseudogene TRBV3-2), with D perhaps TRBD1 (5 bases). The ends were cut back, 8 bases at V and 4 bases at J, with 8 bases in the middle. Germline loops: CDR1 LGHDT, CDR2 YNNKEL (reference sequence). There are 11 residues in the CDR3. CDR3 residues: CASSDSYGYTF. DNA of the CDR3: TGTGCCAGCTCTGACAGCTATGGCTACACCTTC.

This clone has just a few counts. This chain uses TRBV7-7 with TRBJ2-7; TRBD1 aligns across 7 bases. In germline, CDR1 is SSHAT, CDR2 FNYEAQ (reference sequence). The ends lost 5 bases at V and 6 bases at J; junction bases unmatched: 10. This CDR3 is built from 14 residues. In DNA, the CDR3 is TGTGCCAGCAGCCCGACAGGGACCTTCGGCGAGCAGTACTTC. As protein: CASSPTGTFGEQYF.

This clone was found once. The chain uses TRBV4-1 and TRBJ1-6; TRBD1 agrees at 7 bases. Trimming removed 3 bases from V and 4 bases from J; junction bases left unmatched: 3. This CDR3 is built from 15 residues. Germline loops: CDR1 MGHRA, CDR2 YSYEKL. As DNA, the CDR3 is TGCGCCAGCAGCCAGGAGGGACAGTATAATTCACCCCTCCACTTT. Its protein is CASSQEGQYNSPLHF.

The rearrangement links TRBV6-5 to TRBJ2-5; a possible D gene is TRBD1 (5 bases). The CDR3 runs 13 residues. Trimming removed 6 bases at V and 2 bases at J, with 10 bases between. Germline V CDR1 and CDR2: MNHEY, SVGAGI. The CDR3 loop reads CASSPTVQETQYF. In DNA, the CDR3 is TGTGCCAGCAGCCCGACAGTTCAAGAGACCCAGTACTTC.

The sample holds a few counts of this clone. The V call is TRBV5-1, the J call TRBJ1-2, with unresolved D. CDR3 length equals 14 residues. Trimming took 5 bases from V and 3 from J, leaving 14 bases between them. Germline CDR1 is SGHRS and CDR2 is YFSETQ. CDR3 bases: TGCGCCAGCAGGATCACCGGGTCGGACTATGGCTACACCTTC. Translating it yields CASRITGSDYGYTF.

The CDR3 nucleotides read TGTGCCAGCAGTTTAGGAGCGGGGGGGCCTATCGAGCAGTACTTC. It codes for CASSLGAGGPIEQYF. The V gene is TRBV28, the J gene TRBJ2-7; TRBD2 agrees at 10 bases. Trimming cost V 2 bases and J 6 bases; bases outside gene matches: 7. Germline CDR1 and CDR2: MDHEN and SYDVKM. This CDR3 is 15 amino acids long.

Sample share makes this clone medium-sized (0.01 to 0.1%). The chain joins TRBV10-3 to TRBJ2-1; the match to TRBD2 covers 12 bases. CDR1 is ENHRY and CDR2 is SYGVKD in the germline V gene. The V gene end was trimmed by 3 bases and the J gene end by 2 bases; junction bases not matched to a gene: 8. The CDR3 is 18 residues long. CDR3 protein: CAISEFLAGGPPYNEQFF. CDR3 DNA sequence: TGTGCCATCAGTGAATTTCTAGCGGGGGGGCCCCCCTACAATGAGCAGTTCTTC.

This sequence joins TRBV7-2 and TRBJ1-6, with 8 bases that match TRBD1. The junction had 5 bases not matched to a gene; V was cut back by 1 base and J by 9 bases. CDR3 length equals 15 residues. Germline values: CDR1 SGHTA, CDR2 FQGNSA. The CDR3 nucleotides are TGTGCCAGCAGCTTAGGCGGACAGGGAAGTTCACCCCTCCACTTT. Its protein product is CASSLGGQGSSPLHF.

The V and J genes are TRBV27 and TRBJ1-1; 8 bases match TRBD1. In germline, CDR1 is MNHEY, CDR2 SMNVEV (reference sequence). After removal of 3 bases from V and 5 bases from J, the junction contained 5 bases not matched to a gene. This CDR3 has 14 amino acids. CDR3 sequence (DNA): TGTGCCAGCAGTTTGCAGGACAGGGATACTGAAGCTTTCTTT. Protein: CASSLQDRDTEAFF.

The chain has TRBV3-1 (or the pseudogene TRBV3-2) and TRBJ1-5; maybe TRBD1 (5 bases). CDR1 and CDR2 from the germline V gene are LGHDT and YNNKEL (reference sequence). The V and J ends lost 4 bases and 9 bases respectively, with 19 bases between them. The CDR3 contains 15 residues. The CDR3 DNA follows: TGTGCCAGCAGCCCTCCCGCGGGGCGGGCATGGCCCCAGCATTTT. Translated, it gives CASSPPAGRAWPQHF.

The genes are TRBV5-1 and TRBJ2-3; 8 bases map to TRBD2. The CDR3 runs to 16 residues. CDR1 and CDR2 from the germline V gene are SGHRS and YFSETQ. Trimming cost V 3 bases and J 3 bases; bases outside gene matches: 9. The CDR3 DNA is TGCGCCAGCAGCTACTACGGGGGGGCCGGAACAGATACGCAGTATTTT. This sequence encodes CASSYYGGAGTDTQYF.

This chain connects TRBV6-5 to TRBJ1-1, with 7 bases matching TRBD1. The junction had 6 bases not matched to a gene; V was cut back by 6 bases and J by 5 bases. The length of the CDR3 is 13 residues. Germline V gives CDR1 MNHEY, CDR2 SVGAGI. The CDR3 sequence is CASRLQGRTEAFF. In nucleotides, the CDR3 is TGTGCCAGCAGACTACAGGGGAGGACTGAAGCTTTCTTT.

The CDR3 coding sequence is TGCGCCAGCAGGGGGACAGGGGCGTACGAGCAGTACTTC. Translation: CASRGTGAYEQYF. The chain has TRBV5-1 and TRBJ2-7, with 10 bases identical to TRBD1. Germline trimming cut 5 bases from V and 4 bases from J; bases unmatched to any gene: 3. The germline CDR1 and CDR2 sequences are SGHRS and YFSETQ. The CDR3 totals 13 residues. Combining the CDR3 with reference TRBV5-1 and TRBJ2-7 gives the whole variable domain KAGVTQTPRYLIKTRGQQVTLSCSPISGHRSVSWYQQTPGQGLQFLFEYFSETQRNKGNFPGRFSGRQFSNSRSEMNVSTLELGDSALYLCASRGTGAYEQYFGPGTRLTVT.

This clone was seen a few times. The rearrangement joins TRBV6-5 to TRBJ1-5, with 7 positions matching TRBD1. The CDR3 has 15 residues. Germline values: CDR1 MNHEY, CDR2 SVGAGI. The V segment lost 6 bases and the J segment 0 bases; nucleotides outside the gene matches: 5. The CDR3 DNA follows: TGTGCCAGCAGGACAGGGTTATATAGCAATCAGCCCCAGCATTTT. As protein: CASRTGLYSNQPQHF.

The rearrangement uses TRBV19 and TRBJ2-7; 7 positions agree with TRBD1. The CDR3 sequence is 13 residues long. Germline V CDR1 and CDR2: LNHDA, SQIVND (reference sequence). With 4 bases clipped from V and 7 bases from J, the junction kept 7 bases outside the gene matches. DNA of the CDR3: TGTGCCAGTAGTACCGGACAGGTTGGGGAGCAGTACTTC. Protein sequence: CASSTGQVGEQYF.

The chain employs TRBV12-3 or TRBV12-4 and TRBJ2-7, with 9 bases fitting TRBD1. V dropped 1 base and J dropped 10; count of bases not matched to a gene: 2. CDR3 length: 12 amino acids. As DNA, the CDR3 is TGTGCCAGCAGTTTAGGGGACAGGGTACAGTACTTC. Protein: CASSLGDRVQYF.